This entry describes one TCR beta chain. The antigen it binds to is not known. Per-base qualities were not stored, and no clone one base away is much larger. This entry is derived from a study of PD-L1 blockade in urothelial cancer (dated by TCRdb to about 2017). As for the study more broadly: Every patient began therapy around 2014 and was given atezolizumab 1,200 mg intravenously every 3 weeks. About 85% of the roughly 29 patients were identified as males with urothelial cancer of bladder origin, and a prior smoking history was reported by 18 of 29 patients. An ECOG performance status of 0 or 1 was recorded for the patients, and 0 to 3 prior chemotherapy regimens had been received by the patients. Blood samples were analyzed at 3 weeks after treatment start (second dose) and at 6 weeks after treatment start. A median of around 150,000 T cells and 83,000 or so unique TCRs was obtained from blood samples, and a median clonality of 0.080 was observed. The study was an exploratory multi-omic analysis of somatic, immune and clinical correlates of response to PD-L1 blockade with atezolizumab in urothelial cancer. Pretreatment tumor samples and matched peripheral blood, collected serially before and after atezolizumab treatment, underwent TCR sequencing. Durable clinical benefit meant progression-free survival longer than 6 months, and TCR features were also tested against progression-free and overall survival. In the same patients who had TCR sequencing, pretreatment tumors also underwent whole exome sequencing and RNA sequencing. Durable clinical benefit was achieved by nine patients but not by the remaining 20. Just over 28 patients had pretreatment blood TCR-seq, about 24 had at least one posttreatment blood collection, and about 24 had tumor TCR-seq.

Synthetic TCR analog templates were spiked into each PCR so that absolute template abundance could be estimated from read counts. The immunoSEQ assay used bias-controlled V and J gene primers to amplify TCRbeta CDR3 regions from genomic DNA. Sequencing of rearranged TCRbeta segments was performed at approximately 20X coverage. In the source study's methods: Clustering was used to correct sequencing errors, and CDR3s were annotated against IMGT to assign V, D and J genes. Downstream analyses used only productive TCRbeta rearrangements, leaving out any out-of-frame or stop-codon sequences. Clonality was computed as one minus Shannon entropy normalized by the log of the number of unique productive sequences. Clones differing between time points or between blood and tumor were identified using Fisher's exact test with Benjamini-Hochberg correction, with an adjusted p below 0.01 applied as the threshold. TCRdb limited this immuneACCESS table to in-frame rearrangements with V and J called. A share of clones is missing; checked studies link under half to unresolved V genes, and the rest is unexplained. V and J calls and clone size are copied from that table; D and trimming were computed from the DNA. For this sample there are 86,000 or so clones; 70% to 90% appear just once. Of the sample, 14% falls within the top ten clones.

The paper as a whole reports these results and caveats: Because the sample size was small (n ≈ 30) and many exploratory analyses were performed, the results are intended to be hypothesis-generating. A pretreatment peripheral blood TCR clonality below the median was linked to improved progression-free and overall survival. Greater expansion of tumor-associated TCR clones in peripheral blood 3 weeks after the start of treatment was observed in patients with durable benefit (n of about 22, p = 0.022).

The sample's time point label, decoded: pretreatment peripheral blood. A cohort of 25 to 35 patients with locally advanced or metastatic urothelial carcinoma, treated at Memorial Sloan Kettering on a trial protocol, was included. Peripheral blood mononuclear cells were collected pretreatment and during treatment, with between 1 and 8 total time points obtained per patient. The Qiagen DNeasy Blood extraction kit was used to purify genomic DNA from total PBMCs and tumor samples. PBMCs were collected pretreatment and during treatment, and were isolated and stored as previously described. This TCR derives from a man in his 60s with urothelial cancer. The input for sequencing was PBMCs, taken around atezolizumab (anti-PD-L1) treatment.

The nucleotide sequence reads as follows: TGTGCCAGCAGCGCTCTAGAGTACCGACAGACGCAGTATTTT. Its amino acids are CASSALEYRQTQYF. The chain is encoded by TRBV11-3 joined to TRBJ2-3, and TRBD1 may be the D gene, going by 5 matching bases. CDR1 and CDR2 are drawn from the germline V gene: SGHNT, YENEEA. Including cysteine and phenylalanine, the CDR3 has 14 amino acids. Only the CDR3 portion is preserved as DNA: 42 bases, with reading frame beginning at the first base. V sheds 5 bases and J sheds 9 bases, leaving 18 bases between their ends.